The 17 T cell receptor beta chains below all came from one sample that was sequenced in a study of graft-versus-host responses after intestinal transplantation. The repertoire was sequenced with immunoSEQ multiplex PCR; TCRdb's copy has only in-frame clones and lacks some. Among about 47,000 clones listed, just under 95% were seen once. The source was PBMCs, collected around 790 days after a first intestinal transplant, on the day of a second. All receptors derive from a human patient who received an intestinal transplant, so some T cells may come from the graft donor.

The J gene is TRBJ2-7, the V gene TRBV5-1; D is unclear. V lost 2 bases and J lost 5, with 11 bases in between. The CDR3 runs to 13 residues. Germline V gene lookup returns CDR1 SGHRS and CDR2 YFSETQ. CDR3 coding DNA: TGCGCCAGCAGCTTCAAGGGTCATCACGAGCAGTACTTC. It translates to CASSFKGHHEQYF.

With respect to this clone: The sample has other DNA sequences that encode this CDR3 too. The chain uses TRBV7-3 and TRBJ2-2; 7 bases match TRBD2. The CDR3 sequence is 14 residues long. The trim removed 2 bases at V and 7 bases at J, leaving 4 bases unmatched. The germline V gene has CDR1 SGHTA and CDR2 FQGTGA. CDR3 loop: CASSLGGVNGELFF. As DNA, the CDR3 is TGTGCCAGCAGCTTAGGGGGGGTTAACGGGGAGCTGTTTTTT.

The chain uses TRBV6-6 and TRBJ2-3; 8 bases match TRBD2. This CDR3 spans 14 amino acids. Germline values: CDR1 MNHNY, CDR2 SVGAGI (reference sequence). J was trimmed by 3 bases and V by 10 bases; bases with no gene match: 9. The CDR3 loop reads CAISGGARTDTQYF. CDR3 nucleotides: TGTGCCATTTCCGGGGGGGCGCGAACAGATACGCAGTATTTT.

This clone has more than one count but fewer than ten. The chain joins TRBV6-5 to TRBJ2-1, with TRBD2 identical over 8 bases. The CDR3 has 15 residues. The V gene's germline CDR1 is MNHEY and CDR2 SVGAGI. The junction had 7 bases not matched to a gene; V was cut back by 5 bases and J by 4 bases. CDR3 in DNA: TGTGCCAGCAGTCCTACTAGCGGAGGTTACAATGAGCAGTTCTTC. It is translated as CASSPTSGGYNEQFF.

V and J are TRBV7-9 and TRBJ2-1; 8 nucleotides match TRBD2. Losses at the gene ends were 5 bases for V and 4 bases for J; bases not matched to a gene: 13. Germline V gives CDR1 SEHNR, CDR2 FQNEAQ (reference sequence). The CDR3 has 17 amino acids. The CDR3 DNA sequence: TGTGCCAGCAGCGTCACCGGGACTAGACGGGAATACAATGAGCAGTTCTTC. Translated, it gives CASSVTGTRREYNEQFF.

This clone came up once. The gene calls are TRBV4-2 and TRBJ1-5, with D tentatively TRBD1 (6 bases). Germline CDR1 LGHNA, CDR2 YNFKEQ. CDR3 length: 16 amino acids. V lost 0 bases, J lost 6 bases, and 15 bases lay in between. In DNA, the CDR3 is TGTGCCAGCAGCCAAGATGGAGGGGGGGCAGGTCAGCCCCAGCATTTT. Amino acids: CASSQDGGGAGQPQHF.

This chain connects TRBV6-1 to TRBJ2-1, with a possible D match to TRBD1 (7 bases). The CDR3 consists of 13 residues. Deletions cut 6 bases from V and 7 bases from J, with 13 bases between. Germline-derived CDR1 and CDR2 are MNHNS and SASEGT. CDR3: CASRGGQKNEQFF. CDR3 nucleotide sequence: TGTGCCAGCAGGGGGGGACAGAAGAATGAGCAGTTCTTC.

The CDR3 sequence: CASSPRGGTSTDTQYF. The CDR3 region has the DNA TGTGCCAGCAGCCCCCGGGGGGGTACTAGCACAGATACGCAGTATTTT. This rearrangement joins TRBV9 to TRBJ2-3, with 8 bases that match TRBD2. CDR3 length equals 16 residues. The V segment lost 4 bases and the J segment 0 bases; nucleotides outside the gene matches: 7. CDR1 is SGDLS, CDR2 YYNGEE, per germline.

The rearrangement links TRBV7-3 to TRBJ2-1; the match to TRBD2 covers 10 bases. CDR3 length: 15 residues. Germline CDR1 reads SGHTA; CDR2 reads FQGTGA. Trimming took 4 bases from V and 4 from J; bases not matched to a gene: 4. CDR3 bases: TGTGCCAGCAGCTCGACTAGCGGGCCTTACAATGAGCAGTTCTTC. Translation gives CASSSTSGPYNEQFF.

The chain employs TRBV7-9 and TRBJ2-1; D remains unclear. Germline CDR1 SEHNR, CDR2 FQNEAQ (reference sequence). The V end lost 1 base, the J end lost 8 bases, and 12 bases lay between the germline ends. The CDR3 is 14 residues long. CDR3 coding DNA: TGTGCCAGCAGCTTAGAGGTAGGGAAAGATGAGCAGTTCTTC. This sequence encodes CASSLEVGKDEQFF.

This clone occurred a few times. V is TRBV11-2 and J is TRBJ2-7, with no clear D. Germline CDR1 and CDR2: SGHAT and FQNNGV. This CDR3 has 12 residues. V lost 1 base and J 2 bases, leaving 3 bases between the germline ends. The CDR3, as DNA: TGTGCCAGCAGCTTAGGGGCCTACGAGCAGTACTTC. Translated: CASSLGAYEQYF.

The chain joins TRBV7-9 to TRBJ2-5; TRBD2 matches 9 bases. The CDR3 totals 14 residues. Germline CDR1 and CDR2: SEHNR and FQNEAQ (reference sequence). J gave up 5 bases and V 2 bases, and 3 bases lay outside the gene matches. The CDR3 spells CASSLTSGWETQYF. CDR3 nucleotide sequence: TGTGCCAGCAGCTTAACTAGCGGGTGGGAGACCCAGTACTTC.

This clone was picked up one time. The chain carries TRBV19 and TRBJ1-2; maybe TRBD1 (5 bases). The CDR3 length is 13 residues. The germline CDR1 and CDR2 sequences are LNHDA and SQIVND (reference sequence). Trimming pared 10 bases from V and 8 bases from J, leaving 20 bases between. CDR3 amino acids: CATTLQGDQGYTF. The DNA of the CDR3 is TGTGCCACTACCCTTCAGGGAGATCAAGGCTACACCTTC. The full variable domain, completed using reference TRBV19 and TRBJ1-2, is DGGITQSPKYLFRKEGQNVTLSCEQNLNHDAMYWYRQDPGQGLRLIYYSQIVNDFQKGDIAEGYSVSREKKESFPLTVTSAQKNPTAFYLCATTLQGDQGYTFGSGTRLTVV.

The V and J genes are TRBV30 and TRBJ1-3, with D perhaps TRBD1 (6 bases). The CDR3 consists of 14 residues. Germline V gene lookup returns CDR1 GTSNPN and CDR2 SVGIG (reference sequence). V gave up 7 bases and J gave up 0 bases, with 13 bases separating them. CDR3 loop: CASDSLYSGNTIYF. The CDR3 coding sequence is TGTGCCTCGGACAGCTTATACTCTGGAAACACCATATATTTT.

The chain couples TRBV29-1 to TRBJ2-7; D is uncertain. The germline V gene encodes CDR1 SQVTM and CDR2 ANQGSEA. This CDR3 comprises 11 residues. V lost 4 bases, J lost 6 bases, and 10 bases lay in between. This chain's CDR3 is CSVGWASEQYF. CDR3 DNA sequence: TGCAGCGTTGGATGGGCCTCCGAGCAGTACTTC.

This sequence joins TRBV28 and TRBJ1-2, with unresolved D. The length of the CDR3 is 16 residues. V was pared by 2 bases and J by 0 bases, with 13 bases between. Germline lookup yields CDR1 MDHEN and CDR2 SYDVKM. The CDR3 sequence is CASSLSTASSNYGYTF. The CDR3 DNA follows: TGTGCCAGCAGTTTAAGTACAGCTTCTTCTAACTATGGCTACACCTTC.

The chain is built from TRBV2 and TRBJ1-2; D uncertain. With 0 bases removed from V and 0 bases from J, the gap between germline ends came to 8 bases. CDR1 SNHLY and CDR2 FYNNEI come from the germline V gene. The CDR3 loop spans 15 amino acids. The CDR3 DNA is TGTGCCAGCAGTGAAGCGTATCTGTCTAACTATGGCTACACCTTC. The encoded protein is CASSEAYLSNYGYTF.